A single sample gave rise to the 4 T cell receptor beta chains below, sequenced in a study of tumor and adjacent non-tumor tissue in lung cancer. A modified ARM-PCR protocol with three rounds of nested PCR amplified TCRbeta. TCRdb passed the multiplex PCR reads through MiXCR, listing each CDR3 protein once. The sample records more than 95,000 distinct CDR3 sequences, roughly 67% being singletons. RNA was extracted from bulk tissue without any cell sorting. Sequenced sample: lung tumor tissue. The receptors come from a man younger than 45 with non-small cell lung cancer.

About this clonotype: Just one base apart from a much larger clone, this may be a read error. The chain has TRBV29-1 and TRBJ2-3; a weak D match, TRBD1 (7 bases). Germline loops: CDR1 SQVTM, CDR2 ANQGSEA. This CDR3 has 16 amino acids. The CDR3 DNA reads as TGCAGCGTTGAAGGCCCCGATGGAGGGGGCACAGATACGCGGTATTTT. This codes for CSVEGPDGGGTDTRYF.

The chain joins TRBV7-8 to TRBJ2-1; 11 bases map to TRBD2. The CDR3 length is 16 residues. Trimming removed 1 base from V and 8 bases from J; junction bases left unmatched: 7. Germline CDR1 reads SGHVS; CDR2 reads FQNEAQ. CDR3: CASSLELAGAGDEQFF. CDR3 coding DNA: TGTGCCAGCAGCTTAGAACTAGCGGGAGCTGGGGATGAGCAGTTCTTC. Together with reference TRBV7-8 and TRBJ2-1, the CDR3 gives the full variable domain: GAGVSQSPRYKVAKRGQDVALRCDPISGHVSLFWYQQALGQGPEFLTYFQNEAQLDKSGLPSDRFFAERPEGSVSTLKIQRTQQEDSAVYLCASSLELAGAGDEQFFGPGTRLTVL.

As regards this clonotype: A much larger clone is a single base away; this may be a read error. The chain uses TRBV20-1 and TRBJ2-1; the D gene could be TRBD1 or TRBD2 (6 bases each). The germline CDR1 and CDR2 sequences are DFQATT and SNEGSKA (reference sequence). CDR3 length: 13 residues. Between the trimmed V and J ends, which lost 3 bases and 8 bases, there was a span of 14 bases. DNA of the CDR3: TGCAGTGCTAGTCCCGGGGGCCCCTATGAGCAGTTCTTC. This gives the protein CSASPGGPYEQFF.

The chain recombines TRBV20-1 with TRBJ2-3; TRBD1 might be the D (6 bases). V was pared by 1 base and J by 5 bases, with 10 bases between. From germline, CDR1 is DFQATT and CDR2 SNEGSKA (reference sequence). The CDR3 runs 13 residues. CDR3 in DNA: TGCAGTGCTAGAGGGTGGACAGTAGATACGCAGTATTTT. Translation: CSARGWTVDTQYF.